This TCR beta chain was found in a study of CD8+ T cells in alopecia areata. The overall study: Twice daily, treated patients received 5 to 10 mg of oral tofacitinib. Tofacitinib was given for 6 to 18 months, then stopped for 6 months.

This CDR3 spans 14 amino acids. Germline V gives CDR1 SGHVS, CDR2 FNYEAQ. With 2 bases removed from V and 1 base from J, the gap between germline ends came to 8 bases. Reverse transcribed after extraction, RNA yielded cDNA as the sequencing template. Here immunoSEQ multiplex PCR was the method, and the copy in TCRdb shows in-frame clones only, minus some. The sample shows some 170,000 clones, around 71% of them seen only once. Sorting from PBMCs produced CD4+ and CD8+ T cells. The sequenced sample was CD8+ T cells sorted from blood, obtained at week 0. This rearrangement joins TRBV7-6 to TRBJ1-2, with unresolved D. The receptor comes from a human donor with alopecia areata. The CDR3 coding sequence is TGTGCCAGCAGCTTAACCGCCGATAACTATGGCTACACCTTC. Its protein product is CASSLTADNYGYTF.